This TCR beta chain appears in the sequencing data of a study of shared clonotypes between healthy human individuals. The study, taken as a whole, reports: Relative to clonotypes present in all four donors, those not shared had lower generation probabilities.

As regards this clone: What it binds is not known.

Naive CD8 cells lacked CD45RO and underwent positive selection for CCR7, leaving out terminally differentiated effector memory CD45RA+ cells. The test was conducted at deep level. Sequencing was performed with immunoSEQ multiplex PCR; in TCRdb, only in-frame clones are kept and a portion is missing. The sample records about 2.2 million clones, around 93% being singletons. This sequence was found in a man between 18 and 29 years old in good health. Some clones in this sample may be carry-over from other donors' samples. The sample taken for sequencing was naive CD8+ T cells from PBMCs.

CDR3 bases: TGTGCCAGCAGTGGGGGGGAGTGGGACGAGCAGTACTTC. Translating gives CASSGGEWDEQYF. V usage is TRBV7-9 and J usage is TRBJ2-7; 7 bases line up with TRBD2. Germline CDR1 is SEHNR and CDR2 is FQNEAQ (reference sequence). V lost 6 bases and J lost 5; bases outside the gene matches: 7. CDR3 length equals 13 residues.